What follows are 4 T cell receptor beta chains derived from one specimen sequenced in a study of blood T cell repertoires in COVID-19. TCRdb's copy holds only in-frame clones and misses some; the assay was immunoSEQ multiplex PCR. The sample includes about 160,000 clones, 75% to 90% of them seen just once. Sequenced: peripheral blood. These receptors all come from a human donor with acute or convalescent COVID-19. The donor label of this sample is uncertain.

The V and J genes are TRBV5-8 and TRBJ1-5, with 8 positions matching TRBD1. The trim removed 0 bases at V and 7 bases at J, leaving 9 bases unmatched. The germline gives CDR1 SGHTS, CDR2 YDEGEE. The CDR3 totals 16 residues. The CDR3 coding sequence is TGTGCCAGCAGCTTGGGGTCCAGGACAGGGAACCAGCCCCAGCATTTT. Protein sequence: CASSLGSRTGNQPQHF.

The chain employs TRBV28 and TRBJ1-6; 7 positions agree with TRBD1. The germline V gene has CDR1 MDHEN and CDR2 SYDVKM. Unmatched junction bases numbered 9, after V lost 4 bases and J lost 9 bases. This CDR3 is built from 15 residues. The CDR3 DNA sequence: TGTGCCAGCAGTTCCCCGACAGGGAGTACTTCACCCCTCCACTTT. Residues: CASSSPTGSTSPLHF.

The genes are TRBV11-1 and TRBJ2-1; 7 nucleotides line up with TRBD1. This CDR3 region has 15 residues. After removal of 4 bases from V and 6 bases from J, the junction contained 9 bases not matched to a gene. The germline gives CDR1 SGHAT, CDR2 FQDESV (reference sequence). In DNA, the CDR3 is TGTGCCAGCAGCTCCGTCGGGACAGTAGGCAATGAGCAGTTCTTC. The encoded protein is CASSSVGTVGNEQFF.

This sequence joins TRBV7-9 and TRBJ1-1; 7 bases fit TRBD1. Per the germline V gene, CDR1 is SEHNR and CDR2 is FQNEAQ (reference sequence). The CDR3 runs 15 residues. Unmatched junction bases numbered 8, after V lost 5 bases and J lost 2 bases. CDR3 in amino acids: CASSPEGGRNTEAFF. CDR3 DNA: TGTGCCAGCAGCCCGGAAGGGGGCCGCAACACTGAAGCTTTCTTT.